This TCR beta chain was retrieved from a study of blood T cell repertoires in COVID-19. Using immunoSEQ multiplex PCR, the repertoire was profiled, and TCRdb retains in-frame clones only, with some absent. In the table there are over 110,000 clones, about 76% of which are singletons. The sequenced sample consisted of peripheral blood. This sequence originates from a man at least 80 years old with acute or convalescent COVID-19.

The CDR3 region has the DNA TGTGCCAGCAGCTCCGGACTAGCGGCGTACCAAGAGACCCAGTACTTC. Its translation: CASSSGLAAYQETQYF. This sequence joins TRBV5-4 and TRBJ2-5, with 10 bases identical to TRBD2. Per germline, CDR1 SGHNT and CDR2 YYREEE (reference sequence). This CDR3 spans 16 amino acids. J was trimmed by 0 bases and V by 3 bases; bases with no gene match: 5.